This T cell receptor (beta chain) appears in the sequencing data of a study of radiation and T cells in renal cell carcinoma. General study points: Top tumor clonotypes rose in blood 2 weeks post-radiation, then contracted. Dominant CDR3 motifs occupied more repertoire in irradiated than control tumors.

Comments on this clone: Its antigen is unidentified.

Here immunoSEQ multiplex PCR was the method, and the copy in TCRdb shows in-frame clones only, minus some. The sample carries about 20,000 clones, 47% recorded once. Treatment indicated: 15 Gy SBRT to primary tumor, nephrectomy 4 weeks later. The tumor was a clear cell renal cell carcinoma. V was clipped by 4 bases and J by 2 bases, with 9 bases between them. This CDR3 comprises 13 residues. CDR1 MGHRA and CDR2 YSYEKL come from the germline V gene. The sample here was tumor tissue, taken from a patient whose treatment included radiotherapy and nephrectomy. V is TRBV4-1 and J is TRBJ2-7; no reliable D call. The clonotype originates from a woman between 45 and 65 years old with renal cell carcinoma. This chain's CDR3 is CASSLMTTYEQYF. DNA for the CDR3: TGCGCCAGCAGCCTCATGACAACCTACGAGCAGTACTTC.